This T cell receptor (beta chain) derives from a study of blood T cell repertoires in COVID-19. Study overall: Samples came from the United States, Italy and Spain, spanning acute and convalescent COVID-19. The analysed material was cDNA or gDNA that came from T cells, B-cell-depleted T cells, or PBMCs.

In the source study's methods: By means of reference gene primer amplification, nucleated cell counts were estimated. Data came from immunoSEQ multiplex PCR; TCRdb stores just in-frame clones and leaves some out. The V and J calls and clone size were taken over from that table, and D and trimming were inferred from the DNA. The table shows some 300,000 clones, with less than 90% occurring only once. This sequence originates from a woman between 65 and 79 years old with COVID-19, enrolled during active disease. What was sequenced was peripheral blood.

CDR3: CASSLTLGQGQETQYF. The CDR3 DNA sequence: TGTGCCAGCAGCCTGACACTAGGACAGGGACAAGAGACCCAGTACTTC. This chain joins TRBV5-6 and TRBJ2-5; 8 bases map to TRBD1. The CDR3 loop spans 16 amino acids. The germline V gene has CDR1 SGHDT and CDR2 YYEEEE. V lost 4 bases to trimming and J lost 2 bases; unmatched junction nucleotides: 10.